Listed here are 27 T cell receptor beta chains from one sample, sequenced in a study of T cells in Graves' hyperthyroidism and ophthalmopathy. TCR beta CDR3 region amplification was performed from RNA transcripts. A set of HTBI primers served as the primers for a first-round RT-PCR of the TCR CDR3. TCRdb re-called the multiplex PCR reads with MiXCR, one entry per CDR3 protein. Among roughly 510,000 distinct CDR3 sequences listed, less than 25% were seen once. The sequencing input was blood. These receptors were taken from a man aged 18-30 years with Graves' hyperthyroidism.

The chain joins TRBV6-5 to TRBJ1-1; D remains ambiguous. Trimming shortened V by 0 bases and J by 4 bases, and 15 bases separated the two germline ends. Germline CDR1 MNHEY, CDR2 SVGAGI. This CDR3 has 16 residues. The CDR3 sequence: CASSYSRPPVPTEAFF. The CDR3 nucleotides read TGTGCCAGCAGTTACTCGCGGCCCCCAGTCCCCACTGAAGCTTTCTTT.

The V and J genes are TRBV6-2 or TRBV6-3 and TRBJ1-5, with a weak D call TRBD1 (6 bases). Per the germline V gene, CDR1 is MNHEY and CDR2 is SVGEGT. This CDR3 is 19 amino acids long. V dropped 2 bases and J dropped 1 base, with 21 bases sitting between them. The CDR3 protein is CASSYQQPGARVSNQPQHF. CDR3 bases: TGTGCCAGCAGTTACCAGCAACCAGGGGCACGGGTGAGCAATCAGCCCCAGCATTTT.

Many counts were recorded for this clonotype. The rearrangement links TRBV2 to TRBJ2-5, with 7 positions matching TRBD1. CDR3 size: 13 residues. Germline assignment: CDR1 SNHLY and CDR2 FYNNEI. V dropped 5 bases and J dropped 4; count of bases not matched to a gene: 4. The CDR3: CASSSDRAETQYF. As DNA, the CDR3 is TGTGCCAGCAGTTCCGACAGGGCAGAGACCCAGTACTTC.

V gene TRBV5-5 combines with J gene TRBJ2-7, with D tentatively TRBD2 (5 bases). Germline CDR1 and CDR2: SGHKS and YYEKEE (reference sequence). Between the trimmed V and J ends, which lost 2 bases and 3 bases, there was a span of 15 bases. The CDR3 length is 15 residues. DNA of the CDR3: TGTGCCAGCAGCTTCGGTAGACTACTACACTACGAGCAGTACTTC. Translating gives CASSFGRLLHYEQYF.

This clonotype was picked up many times. The gene calls are TRBV20-1 and TRBJ1-2; TRBD1 matches at 9 bases. The junction had 13 bases not matched to a gene; V was cut back by 6 bases and J by 8 bases. The CDR3 covers 14 residues. The germline V gene has CDR1 DFQATT and CDR2 SNEGSKA (reference sequence). The CDR3 DNA sequence: TGCAGTGCCAAGCCGAGGACAGGGGTCGTGGGCTACACCTTC. It translates to CSAKPRTGVVGYTF.

This clonotype has ten or more counts. The genes are TRBV5-6 and TRBJ2-7; 7 bases are shared with TRBD2. Germline lookup yields CDR1 SGHDT and CDR2 YYEEEE. V was pared by 4 bases and J by 4 bases, with 11 bases of the junction left unmatched. This CDR3 is built from 15 residues. The CDR3 reads CASSPHAGGGYEQYF. The CDR3 DNA reads TGTGCCAGCAGCCCCCACGCGGGCGGGGGTTACGAGCAGTACTTC.

This clonotype has a count of ten or more. No conserved phenylalanine or tryptophan is present at the end of the CDR3, so a read error is the likely explanation. The J gene is TRBJ2-7, the V gene TRBV6-1; TRBD1 aligns across 7 bases. Germline assignment: CDR1 MNHNS and CDR2 SASEGT. V lost 8 bases, J lost 2 bases, and 12 bases stayed unmatched. CDR3 length: 15 residues. CDR3 region: CASRPGYRGTYEQYL. The DNA for the CDR3 is TGTGCCAGCCGACCGGGGTACAGGGGTACCTACGAGCAGTACCTC.

The rearrangement uses TRBV27 and TRBJ1-1; no firm D call. Germline CDR1 reads MNHEY; CDR2 reads SMNVEV (reference sequence). The CDR3 contains 15 residues. Trimming stripped 0 bases from V and 4 bases from J, with 12 bases between. The CDR3 DNA reads as TGTGCCAGCAGTTTATCGAGTGATTGGGGCACTGAAGCTTTCTTT. Translated, it gives CASSLSSDWGTEAFF.

This chain links TRBV24-1 with TRBJ1-2; 8 nucleotides align to TRBD1. V shed 3 bases, J shed 7 bases, and the junction held 3 bases outside the gene matches. The CDR3 extends over 13 amino acids. From germline, CDR1 is KGHDR and CDR2 SFDVKD. The CDR3 DNA reads as TGTGCCACCAGTGATAGGACAGGGCTTGGCTACACCTTC. This encodes CATSDRTGLGYTF.

This rearrangement joins TRBV7-3 to TRBJ2-5; TRBD2 agrees at 10 bases. The CDR3 contains 15 residues. V dropped 2 bases and J dropped 6; count of bases not matched to a gene: 6. Germline CDR1 SGHTA, CDR2 FQGTGA. The CDR3 protein is CASSLVAGGVKTQYF. CDR3 coding DNA: TGTGCCAGCAGCTTAGTAGCGGGGGGCGTGAAGACCCAGTACTTC.

There are many counts of this clonotype. CDR3 region: CASSYPTGRRLMNTEAFF. CDR3 DNA sequence: TGTGCCAGCAGTTACCCGACGGGGAGGCGTCTTATGAACACTGAAGCTTTCTTT. This chain links TRBV6-2 or TRBV6-3 with TRBJ1-1; no firm D call. V shed 2 bases and J shed 0 bases, with 19 bases lying between them. This CDR3 contains 18 residues. CDR1 and CDR2 from the germline V gene are MNHEY and SVGEGT.

This clonotype came up many times. This sequence joins TRBV29-1 and TRBJ1-1, with 7 bases lining up with TRBD1. This CDR3 has 12 amino acids. The junction had 3 bases not matched to a gene; V was cut back by 8 bases and J by 0 bases. Per germline, CDR1 SQVTM and CDR2 ANQGSEA. Here the CDR3 DNA reads TGCAGCTACACAGGGGTGAACACTGAAGCTTTCTTT. Protein: CSYTGVNTEAFF.

In this sample, this clonotype turned up a few times. The V gene is TRBV9, the J gene TRBJ2-3; 12 bases are a match to TRBD1. CDR1 and CDR2 from the germline V gene are SGDLS and YYNGEE. CDR3 length: 17 amino acids. With V trimmed by 3 bases and J by 4 bases, 9 bases remained unmatched. The CDR3 DNA reads TGTGCCAGCAGCGCAAAGGGACAGGGGGCATTTGCAGATACGCAGTATTTT. Translating gives CASSAKGQGAFADTQYF.

This clonotype was seen many times. This chain connects TRBV10-3 to TRBJ1-1; D is unresolved. V lost 6 bases and J lost 2, with 7 bases in between. This CDR3 has 12 amino acids. Germline V lookup: CDR1 ENHRY, CDR2 SYGVKD. CDR3 DNA sequence: TGTGCCATCAGAAGCCGAAACACTGAAGCTTTCTTT. This encodes CAIRSRNTEAFF.

This clonotype showed up many times. V gene TRBV27 combines with J gene TRBJ1-2; D gene uncertain. The length of the CDR3 is 15 residues. The V gene's germline CDR1 is MNHEY and CDR2 SMNVEV (reference sequence). With 5 bases removed from V and 0 bases from J, the gap between germline ends came to 13 bases. The CDR3 nucleotides are TGTGCCAGCAGTCCCCTTGGGGTCGCTAACTATGGCTACACCTTC. This translates into CASSPLGVANYGYTF.

This clonotype was recorded many times. The chain joins TRBV12-3 or TRBV12-4 to TRBJ2-7; 9 nucleotides match TRBD2. V dropped 5 bases and J dropped 7; count of bases not matched to a gene: 6. CDR3 length: 13 amino acids. The CDR3 DNA follows: TGTGCCAGCAGTCACGGACTAGCGAGGGAGCAGTACTTC. Encoded protein: CASSHGLAREQYF.

This clonotype was recorded at least ten times. DNA for the CDR3: TGCAGTGCCCCAACCGGGGGGACTGAAGCTTTCTTT. This encodes CSAPTGGTEAFF. The chain uses TRBV20-1 and TRBJ1-1, with D tentatively TRBD1 (5 bases). Trimming removed 6 bases from V and 5 bases from J, with 13 bases in between. The germline V gene has CDR1 DFQATT and CDR2 SNEGSKA (reference sequence). This CDR3 region has 12 residues.

The sample holds many counts of this clonotype. This chain connects TRBV6-5 to TRBJ1-1, with a possible D match to TRBD1 (6 bases). The germline V gene encodes CDR1 MNHEY and CDR2 SVGAGI. The CDR3 sequence is 12 residues long. The V and J ends lost 6 bases and 9 bases respectively, with 14 bases between them. The CDR3, as DNA: TGTGCCAGCAGCCTTGACAGGATTAAAGCTTTCTTT. Amino acid sequence: CASSLDRIKAFF.

This clonotype was recorded many times. The chain carries TRBV11-2 and TRBJ1-2; TRBD1 agrees at 9 bases. The V and J ends lost 5 bases and 4 bases, in that order; junction bases with no gene match: 14. The CDR3 runs 17 residues. Per the germline V gene, CDR1 is SGHAT and CDR2 is FQNNGV. Here the CDR3 reads CASSQGTGTISGYGYTF. CDR3 coding DNA: TGTGCCAGCAGCCAGGGGACAGGGACAATTTCCGGCTATGGCTACACCTTC.

This rearrangement joins TRBV7-8 to TRBJ1-2; 9 nucleotides agree with TRBD1. In germline, CDR1 is SGHVS, CDR2 FQNEAQ. Trimming took 7 bases from V and 4 from J; bases not matched to a gene: 16. CDR3 size: 17 residues. The CDR3 region has the DNA TGTGCCAGCAACAACGGAATACAGGGGGCGCGGGGCTATGGCTACACCTTC. The encoded protein is CASNNGIQGARGYGYTF.

The genes are TRBV12-3 or TRBV12-4 and TRBJ1-6, with D maybe TRBD1 (5 bases). The CDR3 runs to 15 residues. V lost 1 base and J 14 bases, leaving 18 bases between the germline ends. The CDR3 here is CASSLGLRGTRALHF. The CDR3 DNA follows: TGTGCCAGCAGTTTAGGTTTGCGGGGGACGAGAGCCCTCCACTTT.

This clonotype came up a few times. The chain has TRBV6-1 and TRBJ1-1, with D uncertain. Trimming removed 3 bases at V and 5 bases at J, with 10 bases between. Germline CDR1 is MNHNS and CDR2 is SASEGT. CDR3 length: 13 amino acids. The CDR3 protein is CASSETVMTEAFF. The CDR3 DNA follows: TGTGCCAGCAGTGAGACTGTGATGACTGAAGCTTTCTTT.

This clonotype was counted ten times or more. The chain joins TRBV6-1 to TRBJ2-7; D could derive from TRBD1 or TRBD2 (5 bases each). Per germline, CDR1 MNHNS and CDR2 SASEGT. Trimming removed 11 bases from V and 2 bases from J, with 16 bases in between. The CDR3 contains 13 residues. The DNA for the CDR3 is TGTGCCGGGGGAACCTCAGCCCCCTACGAGCAGTACTTC. It translates to CAGGTSAPYEQYF.

This clonotype was observed many times. This chain joins TRBV6-5 and TRBJ2-7, with TRBD2 matching over 9 bases. CDR1 is MNHEY and CDR2 is SVGAGI in the germline V gene. The CDR3 runs 14 residues. V shed 7 bases and J 0 bases; nucleotides not matched to a gene: 4. Written as DNA, the CDR3 is TGTGCCAGCACCCTAGCGGGGCTCTCCTACGAGCAGTACTTC. Translated, it gives CASTLAGLSYEQYF.

This clonotype has a count of ten or more. The chain is built from TRBV12-3 or TRBV12-4 and TRBJ2-5; weak D call: TRBD1 (5 bases). This CDR3 region has 13 residues. Trimming cost V 7 bases and J 1 base, with 10 bases left between them. CDR3 region: CASKRTPQETQYF. CDR3 nucleotide sequence: TGTGCCAGCAAGAGGACACCCCAAGAGACCCAGTACTTC.

In this sample, this clonotype turned up many times. The V gene is TRBV12-3 or TRBV12-4, the J gene TRBJ2-7, with D possibly matching TRBD1 (6 bases). The CDR3 is made up of 13 amino acids. Trimming pared 6 bases from V and 1 base from J, leaving 10 bases between. The CDR3 DNA follows: TGTGCCAGCAGGGTGACAGGTTCCTACGAGCAGTACTTC. This sequence encodes CASRVTGSYEQYF.

This clonotype was seen at least ten times. V gene TRBV6-1 combines with J gene TRBJ1-5; TRBD1 matches at 9 bases. V trimming: 4 bases; J trimming: 3 bases; junction bases outside the gene matches: 13. Per germline, CDR1 MNHNS and CDR2 SASEGT. CDR3 length equals 18 residues. The CDR3 DNA reads as TGTGCCAGCAGTGTACCGGGACAGGGACGTACCGTCAATCAGCCCCAGCATTTT. Amino acids: CASSVPGQGRTVNQPQHF.